These 25 T cell receptor beta chains originate from one sample sequenced in a study of blood T cell repertoires in COVID-19. Clones were sequenced by immunoSEQ multiplex PCR, and TCRdb holds only the in-frame ones, with some missing. This table holds 100,000 to 150,000 clones, roughly nine tenths found once. The sequencing sample was made of peripheral blood. These receptor sequences come from a woman in her 70s with COVID-19, enrolled during active disease.

The count of this clone is one. The chain is built from TRBV30 and TRBJ1-2; D is perhaps TRBD1 (5 bases). The germline gives CDR1 GTSNPN, CDR2 SVGIG (reference sequence). The length of the CDR3 is 13 residues. The V gene lost 2 bases and the J gene lost 6 bases, with 13 bases spanning the gap. The CDR3 loop is CAWSLQGANGYTF. The DNA for the CDR3 is TGTGCCTGGAGTTTGCAGGGCGCGAATGGCTACACCTTC.

This clone was seen a single time. The chain employs TRBV28 and TRBJ2-5; 8 positions agree with TRBD2. The V and J ends lost 3 bases and 3 bases, in that order; junction bases with no gene match: 6. There are 15 residues in the CDR3. Germline V gene data show CDR1 as MDHEN and CDR2 as SYDVKM. CDR3 bases: TGTGCCAGCAGTTTCTCCACCGGGGGGGAAGAGACCCAGTACTTC. Residues: CASSFSTGGEETQYF.

A single count supports this clone. This chain links TRBV5-6 with TRBJ2-1; TRBD2 is a possible D gene (7 bases). The CDR3 spans 16 residues. Trimming removed 3 bases at V and 10 bases at J, with 23 bases between. Germline CDR1 reads SGHDT; CDR2 reads YYEEEE. CDR3 coding DNA: TGTGCCAGCAGCTGGACTGGCGGGGGCCCCTCGGGAGAGCAGTTCTTC. It is translated as CASSWTGGGPSGEQFF. The variable domain in full, completed from reference TRBV5-6 and TRBJ2-1, reads DAGVTQSPTHLIKTRGQQVTLRCSPKSGHDTVSWYQQALGQGPQFIFQYYEEEERQRGNFPDRFSGHQFPNYSSELNVNALLLGDSALYLCASSWTGGGPSGEQFFGPGTRLTVL.

The chain carries TRBV13 and TRBJ2-7, with D possibly TRBD2 on 5 matching bases. CDR1 is PRHDT, CDR2 FYEKMQ, per germline (reference sequence). Trimming removed 1 base from V and 5 bases from J, with 9 bases in between. The CDR3 spans 13 residues. The CDR3: CASSLARGDEQYF. The CDR3 DNA reads as TGTGCCAGCAGCTTAGCTCGGGGAGACGAGCAGTACTTC.

The chain employs TRBV28 and TRBJ1-1; D unclear. V lost 6 bases and J 3 bases, leaving 20 bases between the germline ends. CDR1 is MDHEN, CDR2 SYDVKM, per germline. CDR3 length equals 16 residues. CDR3 loop: CASSPRHRGPDTEAFF. CDR3 in DNA: TGTGCCAGCAGCCCGCGCCACCGCGGGCCGGACACTGAAGCTTTCTTT.

The chain uses TRBV6-2 or TRBV6-3 and TRBJ2-5; D may be TRBD1 (5 bases). Trimming cost V 0 bases and J 1 base, with 9 bases left between them. The germline gives CDR1 MNHEY, CDR2 SVGEGT. The CDR3 is 15 amino acids. As DNA, the CDR3 is TGTGCCAGCAGTTACTCGGCCAGGGTCCAAGAGACCCAGTACTTC. This gives the protein CASSYSARVQETQYF.

J is TRBJ2-3 and V is TRBV27; 9 nucleotides align to TRBD1. Germline trimming cut 0 bases from V and 6 bases from J; bases unmatched to any gene: 7. The CDR3 is made up of 16 amino acids. CDR1 is MNHEY, CDR2 SMNVEV, per germline (reference sequence). CDR3 residues: CASSLSGTGFGDTQYF. As DNA, the CDR3 is TGTGCCAGCAGTTTATCCGGGACAGGGTTTGGGGATACGCAGTATTTT.

This sequence joins TRBV7-9 and TRBJ1-2; 7 bases are a match to TRBD1. CDR1 is SEHNR, CDR2 FQNEAQ, per germline (reference sequence). CDR3 length: 15 residues. Germline trimming cut 4 bases from V and 0 bases from J; bases unmatched to any gene: 5. The CDR3 loop reads CASSSADRANYGYTF. The CDR3 DNA sequence: TGTGCCAGCAGCTCCGCAGACAGGGCTAACTATGGCTACACCTTC.

V and J are TRBV30 and TRBJ2-1; 10 bases are a match to TRBD1. Germline loops: CDR1 GTSNPN, CDR2 SVGIG (reference sequence). This CDR3 has 14 residues. With V trimmed by 2 bases and J by 5 bases, 3 bases remained unmatched. The CDR3 coding sequence is TGTGCCTGGAGTCGGGGACAGGGGAACAATGAGCAGTTCTTC. This encodes CAWSRGQGNNEQFF.

V usage is TRBV19 and J usage is TRBJ1-5; TRBD1 agrees at 7 bases. Trimming cost V 6 bases and J 3 bases; bases outside gene matches: 8. CDR1 is LNHDA and CDR2 is SQIVND in the germline V gene (reference sequence). The CDR3 is 15 amino acids. The CDR3 reads CASSPDRAHNQPQHF. In DNA form, the CDR3 reads TGTGCCAGTAGCCCCGACAGGGCCCACAATCAGCCCCAGCATTTT.

The CDR3 spells CASSSLFGGTDTQYF. In DNA form, the CDR3 reads TGTGCCAGCAGCTCCCTCTTCGGAGGCACAGATACGCAGTATTTT. The gene calls are TRBV11-2 and TRBJ2-3; D gene unclear. Looked up from germline, CDR1 is SGHAT and CDR2 is FQNNGV. Deletions cut 4 bases from V and 1 base from J, with 12 bases between. CDR3 length: 15 amino acids.

This chain links TRBV5-5 with TRBJ2-1, with D possibly matching TRBD2 (5 bases). Per the germline V gene, CDR1 is SGHKS and CDR2 is YYEKEE (reference sequence). Trimming removed 4 bases from V and 3 bases from J, with 14 bases in between. The CDR3 length is 15 residues. CDR3 residues: CASSLLADDYNEQFF. The CDR3 DNA reads as TGTGCCAGCAGCCTTCTAGCCGACGACTACAATGAGCAGTTCTTC.

The J gene is TRBJ1-5, the V gene TRBV29-1; 9 bases are shared with TRBD1. J was trimmed by 4 bases and V by 7 bases; bases with no gene match: 8. From germline, CDR1 is SQVTM and CDR2 ANQGSEA. The CDR3 runs to 14 residues. This CDR3 reads CSASTGGVNQPQHF. In nucleotides, the CDR3 is TGCAGCGCGTCGACAGGGGGGGTGAATCAGCCCCAGCATTTT.

The chain combines TRBV5-1 with TRBJ1-5; 9 nucleotides agree with TRBD1. Trimming at V came to 4 bases and at J to 2 bases, leaving 4 bases not matched to a gene. The germline V gene encodes CDR1 SGHRS and CDR2 YFSETQ. The CDR3 spans 15 residues. The CDR3 protein is CASSPTGGGNQPQHF. As DNA, the CDR3 is TGCGCCAGCAGCCCGACAGGGGGTGGCAATCAGCCCCAGCATTTT. The full variable domain, its missing parts supplied by reference TRBV5-1 and TRBJ1-5, is KAGVTQTPRYLIKTRGQQVTLSCSPISGHRSVSWYQQTPGQGLQFLFEYFSETQRNKGNFPGRFSGRQFSNSRSEMNVSTLELGDSALYLCASSPTGGGNQPQHFGDGTRLSIL.

V usage is TRBV6-6 and J usage is TRBJ2-7; 8 bases match TRBD1. CDR1 is MNHNY, CDR2 SVGAGI, per germline (reference sequence). Trimming took 2 bases from V and 2 from J; bases not matched to a gene: 5. This CDR3 has 15 residues. The DNA for the CDR3 is TGTGCCAGCAGTTACGCCGGGACAGGTCCCTACGAGCAGTACTTC. Its translation is CASSYAGTGPYEQYF.

This clone was recorded once. The chain has TRBV5-1 and TRBJ1-2; 7 nucleotides align to TRBD1. V trimming: 3 bases; J trimming: 3 bases; junction bases outside the gene matches: 5. CDR3 length: 14 amino acids. Germline V CDR1 and CDR2: SGHRS, YFSETQ. CDR3 in amino acids: CASSSGGHDYGYTF. CDR3 in DNA: TGCGCCAGCAGCTCAGGGGGTCACGACTATGGCTACACCTTC.

V gene TRBV2 combines with J gene TRBJ2-3; D possibly corresponds to TRBD1 (6 bases). The V and J ends lost 8 bases and 8 bases respectively, with 14 bases between them. The CDR3 consists of 12 residues. CDR1 and CDR2 from the germline V gene are SNHLY and FYNNEI. CDR3 coding DNA: TGTGCCAGCCGACAGGAGGAAGCTACGCAGTATTTT. It specifies CASRQEEATQYF.

This chain joins TRBV9 and TRBJ2-3, with D tentatively TRBD2 (5 bases). V was shortened by 3 bases and J by 8 bases, with 10 bases between the two germline ends. This CDR3 is 12 amino acids long. Germline lookup yields CDR1 SGDLS and CDR2 YYNGEE. As DNA, the CDR3 is TGTGCCAGCAGCGGAGAGGGAGCTACGCAGTATTTT. Protein product: CASSGEGATQYF.

This sequence joins TRBV30 and TRBJ2-2, with 7 bases matching TRBD2. The CDR3 contains 14 residues. The V gene's germline CDR1 is GTSNPN and CDR2 SVGIG (reference sequence). CDR3 coding DNA: TGTGGGGGGGAGGGGCCTCCGAACACCGGGGAGCTGTTTTTT. Translation gives CGGEGPPNTGELFF.

V gene TRBV6-6 combines with J gene TRBJ2-5, with a possible D match to TRBD1 (7 bases). Trimming removed 2 bases at V and 5 bases at J, with 18 bases between. Germline-derived CDR1 and CDR2 are MNHNY and SVGAGI (reference sequence). The CDR3 totals 16 residues. Here the CDR3 reads CASSYPNQGGWETQYF. The CDR3 coding sequence is TGTGCCAGCAGTTACCCGAATCAGGGGGGCTGGGAGACCCAGTACTTC.

The rearrangement uses TRBV10-1 and TRBJ2-2; D is ambiguous. CDR1 and CDR2 (germline): WNHNN, SYGVQD (reference sequence). V shed 4 bases and J shed 3 bases, with 9 bases lying between them. The CDR3 is 14 residues long. CDR3 bases: TGCGCCAGCAGTGGTAGCACGGACACCGGGGAGCTGTTTTTT. This codes for CASSGSTDTGELFF.

This sequence joins TRBV19 and TRBJ1-2; D is uncertain. Trimming left V 5 bases short and J 7 bases short, with 17 bases between. The CDR3 contains 14 residues. CDR1 LNHDA and CDR2 SQIVND come from the germline V gene (reference sequence). The CDR3 sequence: CASSSNEGVSGYTF. The DNA of the CDR3 is TGTGCCAGTAGTTCAAACGAAGGAGTTAGTGGCTACACCTTC.

This rearrangement joins TRBV28 to TRBJ1-6; D gene ambiguous. This CDR3 is 19 amino acids long. V was shortened by 2 bases and J by 5 bases, with 22 bases between the two germline ends. Germline-derived CDR1 and CDR2 are MDHEN and SYDVKM. In DNA, the CDR3 is TGTGCCAGCAGTTTACAGCGGCAGCGGGCGACCACTGATAATTCACCCCTCCACTTT. The encoded protein is CASSLQRQRATTDNSPLHF.

V and J are TRBV9 and TRBJ1-1; maybe TRBD1 (5 bases). The CDR3 contains 14 residues. V was shortened by 0 bases and J by 1 base, with 7 bases between the two germline ends. Germline V gene sequence: CDR1 SGDLS, CDR2 YYNGEE. CDR3: CASSVAGANTEAFF. In DNA form, the CDR3 reads TGTGCCAGCAGCGTAGCTGGGGCGAACACTGAAGCTTTCTTT.

V is TRBV5-1 and J is TRBJ2-1; TRBD2 matches at 8 bases. The ends lost 4 bases at V and 4 bases at J; junction bases unmatched: 4. Germline assignment: CDR1 SGHRS and CDR2 YFSETQ. The CDR3 is made up of 14 amino acids. CDR3 sequence: CASSPGGNYNEQFF. Written as DNA, the CDR3 is TGCGCCAGCAGCCCGGGGGGGAATTACAATGAGCAGTTCTTC.